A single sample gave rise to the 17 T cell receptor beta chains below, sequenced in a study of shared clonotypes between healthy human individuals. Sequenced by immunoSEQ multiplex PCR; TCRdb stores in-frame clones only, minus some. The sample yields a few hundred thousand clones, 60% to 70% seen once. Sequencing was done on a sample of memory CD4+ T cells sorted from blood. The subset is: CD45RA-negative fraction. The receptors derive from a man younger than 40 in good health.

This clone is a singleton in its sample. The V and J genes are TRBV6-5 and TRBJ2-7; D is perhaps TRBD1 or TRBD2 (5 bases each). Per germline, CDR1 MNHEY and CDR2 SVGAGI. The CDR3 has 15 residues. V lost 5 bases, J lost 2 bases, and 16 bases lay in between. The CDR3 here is CASSVGAGAPYEQYF. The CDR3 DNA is TGTGCCAGCAGTGTGGGTGCCGGGGCGCCCTACGAGCAGTACTTC.

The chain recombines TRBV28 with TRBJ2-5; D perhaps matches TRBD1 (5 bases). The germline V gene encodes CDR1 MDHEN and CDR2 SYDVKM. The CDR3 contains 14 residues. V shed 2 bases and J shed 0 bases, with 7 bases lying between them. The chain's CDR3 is CASSLSRDQETQYF. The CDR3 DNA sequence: TGTGCCAGCAGTTTAAGCAGGGACCAAGAGACCCAGTACTTC.

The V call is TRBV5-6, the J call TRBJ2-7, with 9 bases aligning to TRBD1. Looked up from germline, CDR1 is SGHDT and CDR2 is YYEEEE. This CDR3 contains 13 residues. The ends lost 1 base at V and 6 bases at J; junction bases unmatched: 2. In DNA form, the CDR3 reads TGTGCCAGCAGCTTGACGACAGGGGGCGAGCAGTACTTC. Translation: CASSLTTGGEQYF.

CDR3 sequence: CASSPSKGGVSLNEQFF. CDR3 DNA: TGTGCCAGCAGCCCCTCCAAAGGGGGAGTTAGTTTGAATGAGCAGTTCTTC. The chain has TRBV9 and TRBJ2-1; TRBD1 is a possible D gene (6 bases). V lost 4 bases to trimming and J lost 7 bases, with 24 bases between them. CDR1 and CDR2 from the germline V gene are SGDLS and YYNGEE. This CDR3 region has 17 residues. Full variable domain (missing parts from reference TRBV9 and TRBJ2-1): DSGVTQTPKHLITATGQRVTLRCSPRSGDLSVYWYQQSLDQGLQFLIQYYNGEERAKGNILERFSAQQFPDLHSELNLSSLELGDSALYFCASSPSKGGVSLNEQFFGPGTRLTVL.

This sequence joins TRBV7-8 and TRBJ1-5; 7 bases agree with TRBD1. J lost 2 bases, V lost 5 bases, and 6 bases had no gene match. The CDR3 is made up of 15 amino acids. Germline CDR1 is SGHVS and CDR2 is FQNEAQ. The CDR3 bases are TGTGCCAGCAGCAAGGACAGGCACCGCAATCAGCCCCAGCATTTT. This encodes CASSKDRHRNQPQHF.

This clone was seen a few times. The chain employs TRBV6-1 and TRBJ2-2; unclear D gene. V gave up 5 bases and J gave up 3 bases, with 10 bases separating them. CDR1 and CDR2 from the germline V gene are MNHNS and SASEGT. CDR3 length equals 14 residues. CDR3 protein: CASSRNPDTGELFF. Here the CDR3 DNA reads TGTGCCAGCAGTCGAAACCCGGACACCGGGGAGCTGTTTTTT.

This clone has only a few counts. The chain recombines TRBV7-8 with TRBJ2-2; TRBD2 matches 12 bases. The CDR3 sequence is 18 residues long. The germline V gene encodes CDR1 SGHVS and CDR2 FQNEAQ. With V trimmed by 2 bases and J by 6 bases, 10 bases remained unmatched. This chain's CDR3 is CASSLRSLAGGPPGELFF. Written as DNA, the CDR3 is TGTGCCAGCAGCTTACGGAGTCTAGCGGGAGGGCCCCCCGGGGAGCTGTTTTTT.

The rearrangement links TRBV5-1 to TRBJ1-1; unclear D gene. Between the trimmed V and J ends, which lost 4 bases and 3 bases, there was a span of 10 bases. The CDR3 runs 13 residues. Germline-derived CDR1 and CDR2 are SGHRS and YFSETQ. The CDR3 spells CASSPNQDTEAFF. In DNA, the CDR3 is TGCGCCAGCAGCCCGAATCAAGACACTGAAGCTTTCTTT.

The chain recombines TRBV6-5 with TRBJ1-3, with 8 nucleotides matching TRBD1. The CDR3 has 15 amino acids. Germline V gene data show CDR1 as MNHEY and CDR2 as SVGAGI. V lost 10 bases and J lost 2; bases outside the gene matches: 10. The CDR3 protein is CATRTGPRPGNTIYF. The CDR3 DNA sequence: TGTGCCACTAGGACAGGGCCACGGCCTGGAAACACCATATATTTT.

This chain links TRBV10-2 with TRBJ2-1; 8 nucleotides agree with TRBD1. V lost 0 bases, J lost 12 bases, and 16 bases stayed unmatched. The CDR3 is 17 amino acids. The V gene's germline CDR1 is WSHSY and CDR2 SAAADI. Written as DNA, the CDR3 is TGCGCCAGCAGTGAGTCGACTCCCGTAAGGGACAGGCGGATGCAGTTCTTC. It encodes CASSESTPVRDRRMQFF.

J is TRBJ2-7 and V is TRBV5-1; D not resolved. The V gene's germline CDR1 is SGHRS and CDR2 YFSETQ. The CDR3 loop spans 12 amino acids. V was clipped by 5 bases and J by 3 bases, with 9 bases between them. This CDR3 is CASRNDIYEQYF. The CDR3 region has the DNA TGCGCCAGCAGAAATGACATCTACGAGCAGTACTTC.

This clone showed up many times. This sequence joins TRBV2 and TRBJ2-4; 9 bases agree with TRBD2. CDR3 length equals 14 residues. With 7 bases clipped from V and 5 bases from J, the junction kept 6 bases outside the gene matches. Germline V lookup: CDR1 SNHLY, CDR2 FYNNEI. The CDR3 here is CASTLTSGENIQYF. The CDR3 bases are TGTGCCAGCACCCTGACTAGCGGCGAAAACATTCAGTACTTC. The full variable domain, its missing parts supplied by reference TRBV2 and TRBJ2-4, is EPEVTQTPSHQVTQMGQEVILRCVPISNHLYFYWYRQILGQKVEFLVSFYNNEISEKSEIFDDQFSVERPDGSNFTLKIRSTKLEDSAMYFCASTLTSGENIQYFGAGTRLSVL.

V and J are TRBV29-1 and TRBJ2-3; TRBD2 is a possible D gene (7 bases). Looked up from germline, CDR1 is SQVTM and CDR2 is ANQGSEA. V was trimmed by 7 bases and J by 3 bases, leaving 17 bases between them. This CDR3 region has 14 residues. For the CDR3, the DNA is TGCAGCGCTGTGGGCAGGGGAGGGACAGATACGCAGTATTTT. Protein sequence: CSAVGRGGTDTQYF.

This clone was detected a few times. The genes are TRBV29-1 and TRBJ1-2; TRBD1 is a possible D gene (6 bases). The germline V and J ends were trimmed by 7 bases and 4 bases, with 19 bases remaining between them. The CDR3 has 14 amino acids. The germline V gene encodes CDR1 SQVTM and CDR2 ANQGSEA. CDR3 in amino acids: CSAQPRGGGYGYTF. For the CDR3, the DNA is TGCAGCGCCCAACCCAGGGGAGGGGGCTATGGCTACACCTTC.

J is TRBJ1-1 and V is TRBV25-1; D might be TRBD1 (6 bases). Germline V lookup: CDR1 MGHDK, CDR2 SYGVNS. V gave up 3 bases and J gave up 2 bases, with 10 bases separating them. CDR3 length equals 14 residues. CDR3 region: CASSDNRANTEAFF. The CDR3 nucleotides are TGTGCCAGCAGTGATAACAGGGCCAACACTGAAGCTTTCTTT.

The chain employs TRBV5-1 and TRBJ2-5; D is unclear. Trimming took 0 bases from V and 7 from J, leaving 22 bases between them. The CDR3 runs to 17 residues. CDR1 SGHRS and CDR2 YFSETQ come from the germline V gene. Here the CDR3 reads CASSLEVFSVNGGTQYF. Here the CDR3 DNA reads TGCGCCAGCAGCTTGGAAGTGTTCAGCGTCAATGGTGGGACCCAGTACTTC.

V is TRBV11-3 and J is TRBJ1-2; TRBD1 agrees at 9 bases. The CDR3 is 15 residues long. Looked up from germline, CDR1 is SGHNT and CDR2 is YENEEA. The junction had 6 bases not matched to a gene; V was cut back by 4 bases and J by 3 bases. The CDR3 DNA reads TGTGCCAGCAGCTCGGAGGGACAGGGATACTATGGCTACACCTTC. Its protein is CASSSEGQGYYGYTF.